Here is one T cell receptor beta chain with its context. The target of this receptor is not known. No per-base quality is available; no much larger clone lies one base away. Per the publication, the time point label means: around 4 weeks on oral tofacitinib. The treatment or condition label of this sample denotes: oral pan-JAK inhibitor, 5-10 mg twice daily. Lesional scalp punch biopsies and peripheral blood were collected from alopecia areata patients. After PBMCs were isolated by density centrifugation and stained for CD3, CD4 and CD8, a FACSAria was used to sort CD4+ and CD8+ T cells. V and J are truncated by 3 bases and 1 base respectively, leaving an intervening sequence of 12 bases. The CDR3 starts with the cysteine, ends with the phenylalanine, and has 15 residues. Of the read, only the CDR3 DNA is kept; its 45 bases are in frame from base 1. The germline V gene provides CDR1 MNHNS and CDR2 SASEGT.

This entry is derived from a study of CD8+ T cells in alopecia areata (dated by TCRdb to the late 2010s). With respect to the entire study: The treated patients, all with moderate-to-severe alopecia areata, were enrolled in an open-label pilot trial of oral tofacitinib given at 5 to 10 mg twice daily. Biopsies were taken from tofacitinib-treated patients at baseline and again at 4 and 24 weeks into treatment, and several of those patients also had a later scalp biopsy. Scalp tissue and sorted CD4+ and CD8+ peripheral blood T cells from patchy and totalis/universalis alopecia areata patients and from healthy controls were covered by human TCRbeta sequencing. For the treated patients, the SALT score, which quantifies what percentage of scalp surface area is affected, served as the measure of disease severity. Scalp clonality was compared across normal scalp (n=4), patchy alopecia areata scalp (n=8), and alopecia totalis/universalis scalp (n=8). The study used high-throughput TCRbeta sequencing to examine T cell clonal expansion in alopecia areata, in both the C3H/HeJ mouse model and human patients. RNA was obtained with the PAXgene miRNA kit for fixed scalp, the miRNeasy kit for PBMCs, and the RNeasy kit for mouse skin. Amplification of TCRbeta CDR3 regions was done by immunoSEQ multiplex PCR using 35 Vbeta forward primers and 13 Jbeta reverse primers. Patients stayed on tofacitinib for 6 to 18 months and then had 6 months of follow-up off drug so that delayed response and recurrence could be assessed.

The library was prepared using the immunoSEQ multiplex PCR assay. RNA was extracted from all samples and reverse transcribed into cDNA as template for TCR sequencing. First-strand cDNA was synthesized using SuperScript III with a 2:1 mix of oligo-dT and random hexamers. A synthetic immune receptor repertoire was used to assess amplification bias, and residual bias was removed computationally. The published analysis was carried out like this. Raw reads were preprocessed for error removal, and CDR3 was defined according to IMGT conventions as running from the conserved cysteine to phenylalanine. Clonality was computed as 1 minus the Shannon entropy, with the entropy normalized by log2 of the number of productive unique TCRs. Scalp TCRbeta sequences were cross-referenced with sorted blood CD4 and CD8 repertoires so that the CD4 or CD8 identity of scalp clones could be inferred. This is the immuneACCESS table as TCRdb keeps it, with only in-frame sequences that have V and J called. A part of the clones is gone; compared with another copy, unresolved V genes explain less than half, and the rest is unexplained. The V and J calls and the clone size are those of that table, but D and trimming were determined from the DNA. The sample includes about 76,000 clones, with around 29% observed a single time. The leading ten clones occupy under 15% of the sample.

What the work shows at the level of the full study, not this receptor alone: Because the treated cohort was small and included a single nonresponder, larger studies are needed to assess links between baseline CD8+ expansion and response. Compared with normal scalp, lesional scalp had higher clonality and more expanded CD8+ clones, particularly in alopecia totalis/universalis, a pattern that suggests antigenic drive. During tofacitinib treatment, many expanded lesional clones remained in scalp and blood, and this persistence may partly explain relapse after treatment is stopped. TCR sequences shared between patients were less clear than in mice, possibly partly because of HLA diversity in the patient population. Scalp clonality and the number of expanded CD8+ clones among the top 100 scalp clones were significantly decreased by tofacitinib. Unlike mouse skin, where gammadelta T cells dominate, normal human skin contains resident alphabeta T cells that get sequenced too, which complicates analysis of the scalp TCR repertoire.

The receptor comes from a human donor with alopecia areata. The chain was built from TRBV6-1 and TRBJ2-5; the D gene could be TRBD1 or TRBD2, each one agreeing over 5 bases. The sample was CD8+ T cells sorted from blood, taken at week 4, from a patient treated with tofacitinib. Read as DNA, the sequence is TGTGCCAGCAGTGACCGGGACGCCCGCCAAGAGACCCAGTACTTC. Its protein product is CASSDRDARQETQYF.